The TCR beta chain under discussion was sequenced for a study of vaccination and CD4 T cells after COVID-19. Study-wide background: Blood was drawn a median around 71 days post second dose, range 14 to 241. In the control cultures, a CEFX pool, an HIV-1 Nef pool, or no peptide was supplied.

This clonotype occurred a few times. Its target is unknown. An Oncomine TCR Beta short-read assay was used to sequence the DNA from cultured CD4+ T cells. MiXCR was run by TCRdb on the PCR reads, yielding one entry per CDR3 protein. Of more than 3,500 distinct CDR3 sequences detected, around 66% appear once; the ten largest clones hold less than 45%. Treatment reported: approximately 10-day PBMC culture with coronavirus spike peptide pools or control peptides (ViraFEST assay). The sequenced material came from CD4+ T cells from blood, cultured in vitro. This TCR came from a human donor who had recovered from COVID-19.

CDR3: CASSSALGGGANEQFF. CDR3 nucleotides: TGTGCCAGCAGCTCCGCGTTGGGCGGGGGGGCCAATGAGCAGTTCTTC. The V and J genes are TRBV7-3 and TRBJ2-1; 9 bases agree with TRBD2. CDR1 is SGHTA, CDR2 FQGTGA, per germline. V shed 4 bases and J 6 bases; nucleotides not matched to a gene: 10. CDR3 size: 16 residues.